The sequence of this TCR beta chain was determined in a study of response to subunit inactivated influenza vaccine. Study observations and caveats: After each seasonal influenza vaccination, few new T cells are recruited, the authors suggested.

Per germline, CDR1 MNHEY and CDR2 SVGEGT. This CDR3 comprises 13 residues. To note about this clonotype: Antigen specificity is unknown. The junction departs from the called germline gene at one end, perhaps through a read error.

In TCRdb, the RT-PCR reads were re-called with MiXCR into one record per CDR3 protein. Among around 170,000 distinct CDR3 sequences listed, around a tenth were seen once. V and J are TRBV6-2 or TRBV6-3 and TRBJ2-1; D is ambiguous. This material consisted of CD8+ T cells sorted from PBMCs, taken roughly 24 months after vaccination. The clonotype was recovered from a man aged 50 to 69 who received an inactivated influenza vaccine. The CDR3 here is CASSYPNYYEQFF. In DNA, the CDR3 is TGTGCCAGCAGTTACCCGAACTACTATGAGCAGTTCTTC.